Sequencing of this T cell receptor (beta chain) was carried out in a study of shared clonotypes between healthy human individuals. Germline V gene sequence: CDR1 MNHNS, CDR2 SASEGT. The CDR3 is made up of 13 amino acids. J lost 6 bases, V lost 4 bases, and 4 bases had no gene match. Here immunoSEQ multiplex PCR was the method, and the copy in TCRdb shows in-frame clones only, minus some. This sample has 2 million to 2.5 million clones, with under 97% found just once. The receptor was derived from a man aged 18 to 29 in good health. What was sequenced was naive CD4+ T cells sorted from blood. Documented subset: CD45RA+ positively selected. The chain carries TRBV6-1 and TRBJ1-2; TRBD1 agrees at 8 bases. The CDR3 protein is CASSASGGNGYTF. CDR3 in DNA: TGTGCCAGCAGTGCGTCAGGGGGCAATGGCTACACCTTC.